This is a list of T cell receptor beta chains from one sample in a study of cytomegalovirus exposure and HLA in healthy donors. The method was immunoSEQ multiplex PCR; TCRdb's version includes in-frame clones alone and lacks a portion of them. The repertoire includes around 92,000 clones, about four fifths of them detected once, and approximately 3.7% sits in the top ten. The sequencing input was PBMCs. Receptor source: a female donor in good health and CMV-seropositive. The CDR3 runs from the conserved cysteine through the conserved F or W. A D gene is named only where the DNA matches it firmly. A row's size may be missing; if present it is once, few, many or a size class.

V gene	J gene	D gene	clone size	CDR3 protein	CDR3 DNA
TRBV9	TRBJ2-7	TRBD1	few	CASSPGTGRDEQYF	TGTGCCAGCAGCCCAGGGACAGGGAGAGACGAGCAGTACTTC
TRBV27	TRBJ1-5	.	.	CASSLGADQPQHF	TGTGCCAGCAGTTTAGGGGCTGATCAGCCCCAGCATTTT
TRBV5-1	TRBJ1-2	.	.	CASSLGGSGYTF	TGCGCCAGCAGCTTGGGAGGAAGTGGCTACACCTTC
TRBV9	TRBJ2-1	.	.	CASSVSRGEQFF	TGTGCCAGCAGCGTCAGTAGAGGTGAGCAGTTCTTC
TRBV2	TRBJ1-2	.	.	CASTRGGGNYGYTF	TGTGCCAGCACCCGAGGCGGCGGAAACTATGGCTACACCTTC
TRBV6-5	TRBJ1-5	.	.	CASSYSGATNQPQHF	TGTGCCAGCAGTTACTCGGGGGCCACCAATCAGCCCCAGCATTTT
TRBV5-1	TRBJ1-2	TRBD1	.	CASTTGTGLGYTF	TGCGCCAGCACTACCGGGACAGGGCTTGGCTACACCTTC
TRBV5-1	TRBJ2-7	.	.	CASSLDPLSSYEQYF	TGCGCCAGCAGCTTGGATCCTCTGAGCTCCTACGAGCAGTACTTC
TRBV2	TRBJ1-2	.	.	CASSEIGRVNYGYTF	TGTGCCAGCAGTGAAATCGGGAGGGTTAACTATGGCTACACCTTC
TRBV23-1	TRBJ1-5	.	.	CASSQRTAHQPQHF	TGCGCCAGCAGTCAAAGGACAGCCCATCAGCCCCAGCATTTT
TRBV6-1	TRBJ2-7	TRBD1	few	CASISRQGPYEQYF	TGTGCCAGCATCTCGAGACAGGGCCCCTACGAGCAGTACTTC
TRBV18	TRBJ1-2	.	.	CASSPRAGDGYTF	TGTGCCAGCTCACCAAGGGCAGGGGATGGCTACACCTTC
TRBV12-5	TRBJ1-1	.	.	CASGAGGTEAFF	TGTGCTAGTGGAGCCGGGGGGACTGAAGCTTTCTTT
TRBV21-1	TRBJ2-3	.	.	CASSKEGTSGIPSSSTDTQYF	TGTGCCAGCAGCAAAGAGGGGACTAGCGGGATCCCCTCGTCTAGCACAGATACGCAGTATTTT
TRBV7-9	TRBJ2-3	TRBD1	once	CASSLPRDRELSSMYF	TGTGCCAGCAGCTTACCCCGGGACAGGGAGTTGTCGTCGATGTATTTT
TRBV7-9	TRBJ1-1	.	.	CASSENLQPSEAFF	TGTGCCAGCAGCGAAAACCTACAGCCCTCTGAAGCTTTCTTT